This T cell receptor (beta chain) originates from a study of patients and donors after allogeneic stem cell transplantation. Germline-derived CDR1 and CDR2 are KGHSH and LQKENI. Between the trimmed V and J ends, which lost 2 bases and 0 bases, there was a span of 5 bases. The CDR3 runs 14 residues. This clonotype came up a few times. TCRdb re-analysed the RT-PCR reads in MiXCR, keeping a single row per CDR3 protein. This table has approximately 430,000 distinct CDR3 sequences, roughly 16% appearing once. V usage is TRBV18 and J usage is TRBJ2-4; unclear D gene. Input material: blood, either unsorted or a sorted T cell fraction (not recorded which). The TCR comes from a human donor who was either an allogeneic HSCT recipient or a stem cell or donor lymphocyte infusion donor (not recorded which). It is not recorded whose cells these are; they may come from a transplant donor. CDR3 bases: TGTGCCAGCTCACCATTCGAAGCCAAAAACATTCAGTACTTC. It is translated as CASSPFEAKNIQYF. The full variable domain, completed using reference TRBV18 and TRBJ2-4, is NAGVMQNPRHLVRRRGQEARLRCSPMKGHSHVYWYRQLPEEGLKFMVYLQKENIIDESGMPKERFSAEFPKEGPSILRIQQVVRGDSAAYFCASSPFEAKNIQYFGAGTRLSVL.